This TCR beta chain came from a study of T-cell reconstitution after alpha-beta-depleted transplantation in children. CDR1 is SQVTM, CDR2 ANQGSEA, per germline. The CDR3 is 12 residues long. The J segment lost 6 bases and the V segment lost 2 bases, leaving 4 bases of the junction unmatched. The authors prepared the TCRbeta library with unique molecular identifiers. A single record per CDR3 protein comes from TCRdb applying MiXCR to the PCR reads. The sample lists around 380,000 distinct CDR3 sequences, roughly 10% occurring once. The sequence came from a human donor who donated a stem cell graft to a child with acute myeloid leukemia. The J gene is TRBJ2-7, the V gene TRBV29-1, with 7 bases fitting TRBD2. Specimen: PBMCs from the stem cell graft donor, collected from the stem cell graft. The CDR3 sequence: CSVEWGGSEQYF. The CDR3 DNA is TGCAGCGTTGAATGGGGGGGATCCGAGCAGTACTTC.